This is a list of T cell receptor beta chains from one sample in a study of OX40 agonist ivuxolimab in advanced cancers. Assay used: immunoSEQ multiplex PCR; TCRdb lists only in-frame clones, some missing. The data hold around 120,000 clones, with approximately 90% observed a single time. This sample comprised CD4+ or CD8+ T cells sorted from blood, obtained in a trial of the OX40 agonist ivuxolimab. These TCRs come from an adult with an advanced solid tumor such as melanoma, head and neck, liver or kidney cancer. Both conserved end residues are part of each CDR3. A D gene is named only where the DNA matches it firmly. Expanded clones get a size class; other rows say once, few or many, or leave the size out.

j_gene	v_gene	d_gene	abundance	CDR3nt	CDR3aa
TRBJ2-1	TRBV5-4	TRBD2	-	TGTGCCAGCAGCGGAGGACTAGCGGGGGTATACAATGAGCAGTTCTTC	CASSGGLAGVYNEQFF
TRBJ1-3	TRBV13	-	-	TGTGCCAGCAGCTCACGACATGCTGGAGACACCATATATTTT	CASSSRHAGDTIYF
TRBJ2-4	TRBV29-1	-	-	TGCAGCGTTGAAGAAGCATTGGGGGCTAGAAACATTCAGTACTTC	CSVEEALGARNIQYF
TRBJ1-5	TRBV30	TRBD1	-	TGTGCCTGGAGTACAGGGGGCGAAACCCCCCAGCATTTT	CAWSTGGETPQHF
TRBJ2-7	TRBV28	-	-	TGTGCCAGCTCCTCCCCCCCGTCACAGTACGAGCAGTACTTC	CASSSPPSQYEQYF
TRBJ2-2	TRBV5-1	TRBD1	-	TGCGCCAGCAGCGGCGGACAGGGGACCGGGGAGCTGTTTTTT	CASSGGQGTGELFF
TRBJ2-5	TRBV19	TRBD1	once	TGTGCCAGTAGTACGGGACAGGGGACTGAGACCCAGTACTTC	CASSTGQGTETQYF
TRBJ2-5	TRBV4-3	TRBD1	-	TGCGCCAGCAGCCAAGGACAGGGGGAGACCCAGTACTTC	CASSQGQGETQYF
TRBJ1-5	TRBV28	-	-	TGTGCCAGCAACGGACGGATCATTAGCAATCAGCCCCAGCATTTT	CASNGRIISNQPQHF
TRBJ2-6	TRBV4-1	-	-	TGCGCCAGCAGCCAAGGGGCTATCAGTGGGGCCAACGTCCTGACTTTC	CASSQGAISGANVLTF
TRBJ1-4	TRBV5-1	TRBD1	-	TGCGCCAGCAGCGGCGGACAGGGGGCGAATGAAAAACTGTTTTTT	CASSGGQGANEKLFF
TRBJ2-1	TRBV19	TRBD2	-	TGTGCCAGTAGTACCCAGGGAGCGGGGGGCAGGTCCTACAATGAGCAGTTCTTC	CASSTQGAGGRSYNEQFF
TRBJ1-5	TRBV7-2	TRBD1	-	TGTGCCAGCAGCCAGTCGGGACAGGGGCATCAGCCCCAGCATTTT	CASSQSGQGHQPQHF
TRBJ2-7	TRBV7-2	-	-	TGTGCCAGCAATGAAGCCGGGGGCCGGTCCTACGAGCAGTACTTC	CASNEAGGRSYEQYF
TRBJ1-4	TRBV5-6	-	-	TGTGCCAGCAGCTTCCGTCAGCCTAATGAAAAACTGTTTTTT	CASSFRQPNEKLFF
TRBJ2-3	TRBV28	TRBD1	-	TGTGCCAGCAGCCCTCCGGGACAGGGTAGCCCAGATACGCAGTATTTT	CASSPPGQGSPDTQYF
TRBJ2-3	TRBV2	TRBD1	-	TGTGCCACCTCTGGGACAGGGCACACAGATACGCAGTATTTT	CATSGTGHTDTQYF
TRBJ1-4	TRBV4-3	-	-	TGCGCCAGCAGCCAAGAGAGGGACGGGAAACTGTTTTTT	CASSQERDGKLFF
TRBJ1-3	TRBV7-2	-	-	TGTGCCAGCAGCTTAGCCAGAGTCGGACAGTCACCGTCTGGAAACACCATATATTTT	CASSLARVGQSPSGNTIYF
TRBJ1-2	TRBV7-9	-	-	TGTGCCAGCAGCTTAGGAGCAGGACAGACATCTAACTATGGCTACACCTTC	CASSLGAGQTSNYGYTF
TRBJ2-1	TRBV11-2	TRBD2	-	TGTGCCAGCAGCTTAAGGGAGGGCTCCTACAATGAGCAGTTCTTC	CASSLREGSYNEQFF
TRBJ2-5	TRBV7-2	-	-	TGTGCCAGCAGCCGGGGACGCCAAGAGACCCAGTACTTC	CASSRGRQETQYF
TRBJ2-5	TRBV10-3	-	-	TGTGCCACCGGCCCCGGCCAAGAGACCCAGTACTTC	CATGPGQETQYF
TRBJ1-5	TRBV2	TRBD1	-	TGTGCCAGCAGTGGACAGGGGCCAAGCAATCAGCCCCAGCATTTT	CASSGQGPSNQPQHF